Shown below are 17 T cell receptor beta chains from a single sample sequenced in a study of T cells in Graves' hyperthyroidism and ophthalmopathy. TCR beta CDR3 regions were amplified from RNA transcripts. HTBI primers were employed in a first-round RT-PCR of the TCR CDR3. TCRdb re-called the multiplex PCR reads with MiXCR, one entry per CDR3 protein. Of 350,000 to 400,000 distinct CDR3 sequences detected, around 14% appear once; the ten largest clones hold approximately 30%. Sequencing was performed on blood. These receptor sequences come from a woman aged 30 to 39 with Graves' hyperthyroidism.

This clonotype was observed at least ten times. V gene TRBV28 combines with J gene TRBJ2-7, with 7 bases that match TRBD1. This CDR3 is 17 amino acids long. CDR1 MDHEN and CDR2 SYDVKM come from the germline V gene. V lost 2 bases, J lost 5 bases, and 15 bases stayed unmatched. CDR3 DNA sequence: TGTGCCAGCAGTTTACCTCCCTGGTCCTTACAGGGGAACGAGCAGTACTTC. As protein: CASSLPPWSLQGNEQYF.

This clonotype was picked up many times. The V call is TRBV28, the J call TRBJ2-1; 10 nucleotides match TRBD2. V lost 4 bases and J lost 12; bases outside the gene matches: 3. The CDR3 consists of 12 residues. Germline CDR1 MDHEN, CDR2 SYDVKM. CDR3 DNA sequence: TGTGCCAGCAGTTCCCTAGCGGGAGCGCAGTTCTTC. It translates to CASSSLAGAQFF.

This clonotype was found a few times. The chain is built from TRBV24-1 and TRBJ2-5, with 8 bases lining up with TRBD1. The CDR3 spans 16 residues. V gave up 1 base and J gave up 4 bases; unmatched junction bases: 7. Looked up from germline, CDR1 is KGHDR and CDR2 is SFDVKD. The CDR3 region has the DNA TGTGCCACCAGTGATTTAAAGGCAGGGGGCGTAGAGACCCAGTACTTC. The encoded protein is CATSDLKAGGVETQYF.

In this sample, this clonotype turned up many times. This chain links TRBV12-3 or TRBV12-4 with TRBJ2-7, with 7 nucleotides matching TRBD1. The trim removed 5 bases at V and 5 bases at J, leaving 6 bases unmatched. The CDR3 covers 13 residues. Here the CDR3 DNA reads TGTGCCAGCAGTACCGACAGGGTAGACGAGCAGTACTTC. Translation gives CASSTDRVDEQYF.

This clonotype was detected many times. The rearrangement links TRBV5-1 to TRBJ2-1, with TRBD2 as a possible D gene (5 bases). V was pared by 0 bases and J by 5 bases, with 18 bases between. Germline values: CDR1 SGHRS, CDR2 YFSETQ. The CDR3 is 17 residues long. CDR3 residues: CASSLVPAVNRHNEQFF. The CDR3, as DNA: TGCGCCAGCAGCTTGGTCCCAGCGGTCAACCGTCACAATGAGCAGTTCTTC. The whole variable domain, filled in from reference TRBV5-1 and TRBJ2-1, reads KAGVTQTPRYLIKTRGQQVTLSCSPISGHRSVSWYQQTPGQGLQFLFEYFSETQRNKGNFPGRFSGRQFSNSRSEMNVSTLELGDSALYLCASSLVPAVNRHNEQFFGPGTRLTVL.

The CDR3 sequence: CASSLEIRTSGTNTGELFF. Here the CDR3 DNA reads TGCGCCAGCAGCTTGGAGATTCGGACTAGCGGGACGAACACCGGGGAGCTGTTTTTT. V and J are TRBV5-1 and TRBJ2-2; 12 positions match TRBD2. The CDR3 totals 19 residues. V lost 0 bases and J lost 0; bases outside the gene matches: 6. Germline V lookup: CDR1 SGHRS, CDR2 YFSETQ.

This chain links TRBV5-1 with TRBJ2-2, with 8 bases aligning to TRBD1. CDR1 SGHRS and CDR2 YFSETQ come from the germline V gene. The CDR3 is 15 amino acids. J gave up 1 base and V 4 bases, and 3 bases lay outside the gene matches. The CDR3 region is CASSKQGVNTGELFF. The DNA for the CDR3 is TGCGCCAGCAGCAAACAGGGGGTGAACACCGGGGAGCTGTTTTTT.

Many counts were recorded for this clonotype. The V call is TRBV12-3 or TRBV12-4, the J call TRBJ1-2; 9 positions agree with TRBD1. CDR3 length: 17 residues. Trimming at V came to 7 bases and at J to 4 bases, leaving 16 bases not matched to a gene. This CDR3 is CASTLLPQGAWGYGYTF. CDR3 DNA: TGTGCCAGCACCCTACTTCCACAGGGGGCCTGGGGCTATGGCTACACCTTC.

This sequence joins TRBV6-2 or TRBV6-3 and TRBJ2-2; 9 bases are shared with TRBD1. CDR3 size: 13 residues. Germline V CDR1 and CDR2: MNHEY, SVGEGT. The J segment lost 14 bases and the V segment lost 6 bases, leaving 10 bases of the junction unmatched. CDR3 region: CASRGQGNWGLFF. The DNA for the CDR3 is TGTGCCAGCAGAGGACAGGGGAATTGGGGACTGTTTTTT.

This clonotype was picked up many times. The chain links TRBV20-1 to TRBJ1-5; TRBD1 matches at 11 bases. The V segment lost 6 bases and the J segment 6 bases; nucleotides outside the gene matches: 10. The germline V gene has CDR1 DFQATT and CDR2 SNEGSKA (reference sequence). This CDR3 is built from 15 residues. CDR3 in amino acids: CSANDRDRGFQPQHF. CDR3 DNA: TGCAGTGCCAACGACCGGGACAGGGGGTTTCAGCCCCAGCATTTT.

Remarks on this clonotype: This may be a read error, as it is one base from a much larger clone. No conserved phenylalanine or tryptophan is present at the end of the CDR3, so a read error is the likely explanation. The J gene is TRBJ2-5, the V gene TRBV18; 11 bases agree with TRBD1. Germline V CDR1 and CDR2: KGHSH, LQKENI. Unmatched junction bases numbered 4, after V lost 3 bases and J lost 1 base. The CDR3 spans 16 residues. The CDR3 loop is CASSPVGQGGQETQYL. In DNA form, the CDR3 reads TGTGCCAGCTCACCGGTGGGACAGGGGGGCCAAGAGACCCAGTACCTC.

The gene calls are TRBV10-3 and TRBJ2-1, with unresolved D. The CDR3 sequence is 13 residues long. V was cut by 1 base and J by 8 bases, with 9 bases left in between. CDR1 is ENHRY and CDR2 is SYGVKD in the germline V gene. The CDR3 DNA reads as TGTGCCATCAGTGAGTTTCCAGGCGATGAGCAGTTCTTC. Protein product: CAISEFPGDEQFF.

This clonotype has a count of ten or more. The chain recombines TRBV18 with TRBJ2-5; D not certain. The CDR3 sequence is 12 residues long. V gave up 5 bases and J gave up 5 bases, with 9 bases separating them. In germline, CDR1 is KGHSH, CDR2 LQKENI. CDR3 sequence reads: CASSGLGETQYF. DNA of the CDR3: TGTGCCAGCTCAGGCCTGGGGGAGACCCAGTACTTC.

Worth noting for this clonotype: This may be a read error: a much more frequent sequence differs by one nucleotide. The genes are TRBV20-1 and TRBJ2-7; D call uncertain. In germline, CDR1 is DFQATT, CDR2 SNEGSKA (reference sequence). Trimming cost V 7 bases and J 6 bases, with 16 bases left between them. The CDR3 loop spans 12 amino acids. CDR3 in amino acids: CSVPTTYREQYF. The CDR3 nucleotides read TGCAGTGTCCCAACCACCTACCGCGAGCAGTACTTC.

This rearrangement joins TRBV4-1 to TRBJ2-1; D is possibly TRBD2 (5 bases). Germline loops: CDR1 MGHRA, CDR2 YSYEKL. The length of the CDR3 is 15 residues. Trimming left V 0 bases short and J 7 bases short, with 13 bases between. The CDR3 loop reads CASSQEWSTGNEQFF. In nucleotides, the CDR3 is TGCGCCAGCAGCCAAGAATGGTCGACGGGGAATGAGCAGTTCTTC.

This clonotype was seen a few times. V usage is TRBV5-4 and J usage is TRBJ2-2; TRBD2 matches 11 bases. The CDR3 consists of 17 residues. The germline CDR1 and CDR2 sequences are SGHNT and YYREEE (reference sequence). V lost 1 base and J lost 4; bases outside the gene matches: 6. CDR3 nucleotides: TGTGCCAGCAGCTTGTCGCTAGCGGGAGGAGGCACCGGGGAGCTGTTTTTT. This sequence encodes CASSLSLAGGGTGELFF.

J is TRBJ2-3 and V is TRBV5-1; TRBD2 matches at 15 bases. The V and J ends lost 1 base and 4 bases, in that order; junction bases with no gene match: 4. This CDR3 region has 17 residues. The germline gives CDR1 SGHRS, CDR2 YFSETQ. In nucleotides, the CDR3 is TGCGCCAGCAGCTTGCGCGGGACTAGCGGGGGGTCAGATACGCAGTATTTT. Protein sequence: CASSLRGTSGGSDTQYF.